Following are 8 T cell receptor beta chains from one sample sequenced in a study of vaccination effects on CD4 cells after COVID-19. The assay was immunoSEQ multiplex PCR, and TCRdb's table has in-frame clones only and misses some. Of nearly 45,000 clones detected, under 80% appear once; the ten largest clones hold 30% to 40%. These receptors are not linked to any known antigen. ViraFEST expansion of antigen-specific CD4+ T cells with viral peptide pools preceded sequencing. Following an approximately ten-day culture, CD4+ T cells were purified. PCR showed that the person got SARS-CoV-2 infection at some point between March and December 2020. The sample in question was CD4+ T cells from PBMCs cultured with a peptide pool, obtained before COVID-19 vaccination. These receptors were collected from a human donor who had a prior SARS-CoV-2 infection.

In this sample, this clone turned up a few times. This chain joins TRBV3-1 (or the pseudogene TRBV3-2) and TRBJ2-7; possibly TRBD2 for D (7 bases). With 4 bases removed from V and 0 bases from J, the gap between germline ends came to 13 bases. Germline CDR1 reads LGHDT; CDR2 reads YNNKEL (reference sequence). The CDR3 covers 15 residues. The CDR3 region is CASSRRGGSSYEQYF. The CDR3 region has the DNA TGTGCCAGCAGCCGGAGGGGGGGTAGCTCCTACGAGCAGTACTTC.

The V and J genes are TRBV19 and TRBJ2-3; 8 nucleotides match TRBD2. The CDR3 loop spans 14 amino acids. Germline V lookup: CDR1 LNHDA, CDR2 SQIVND (reference sequence). Trimming at V came to 4 bases and at J to 4 bases, leaving 4 bases not matched to a gene. Written as DNA, the CDR3 is TGTGCCAGTAGTAAAAGCGGGGGCCCAGATACGCAGTATTTT. Translation: CASSKSGGPDTQYF.

This chain connects TRBV30 to TRBJ2-7, with TRBD1 as a possible D gene (6 bases). The germline gives CDR1 GTSNPN, CDR2 SVGIG (reference sequence). The CDR3 runs 15 residues. V lost 0 bases to trimming and J lost 5 bases, with 17 bases between them. In nucleotides, the CDR3 is TGTGCCTGGAGTGTTGTCAGGGGATGGGCTGACGAGCAGTACTTC. This encodes CAWSVVRGWADEQYF.

The V gene is TRBV12-3 or TRBV12-4, the J gene TRBJ2-7; maybe TRBD2 (5 bases). This CDR3 contains 13 residues. Trimming removed 6 bases from V and 6 bases from J, with 15 bases in between. The CDR3 spells CASSRTLGGEQYF. The CDR3 DNA follows: TGTGCCAGCAGCCGGACCCTTGGAGGCGAGCAGTACTTC.

This clone appeared a single time. The chain is built from TRBV9 and TRBJ2-4; 9 nucleotides line up with TRBD1. The CDR3 has 15 amino acids. V was clipped by 3 bases and J by 8 bases; unmatched bases: 9. Germline CDR1 SGDLS, CDR2 YYNGEE. The CDR3 spells CASSDPGQGSDIQYF. In DNA, the CDR3 is TGTGCCAGCAGCGACCCGGGACAGGGCAGTGACATTCAGTACTTC.

The chain employs TRBV24-1 and TRBJ2-3; D is possibly TRBD1 (5 bases). Germline CDR1 reads KGHDR; CDR2 reads SFDVKD. The CDR3 is 14 amino acids. V lost 3 bases, J lost 3 bases, and 9 bases lay in between. DNA for the CDR3: TGTGCCACCAGTGATGTGACAGCGACAGATACGCAGTATTTT. It translates to CATSDVTATDTQYF.

This clone showed up just a few times. The chain joins TRBV5-1 to TRBJ2-4; 9 bases are shared with TRBD1. Germline CDR1 is SGHRS and CDR2 is YFSETQ. This CDR3 has 18 residues. V lost 6 bases and J lost 2; bases outside the gene matches: 15. CDR3 in amino acids: CASIHPLGTGRTKNIQYF. CDR3 nucleotide sequence: TGCGCCAGCATCCATCCTCTGGGGACAGGGAGGACCAAAAACATTCAGTACTTC.

V is TRBV7-3 and J is TRBJ2-1, with 9 bases fitting TRBD2. The CDR3 totals 16 residues. CDR1 SGHTA and CDR2 FQGTGA come from the germline V gene. With V trimmed by 5 bases and J by 4 bases, 9 bases remained unmatched. CDR3 sequence reads: CASSPGAGGPYNEQFF. The CDR3 nucleotides read TGTGCCAGCAGCCCAGGGGCGGGGGGGCCGTACAATGAGCAGTTCTTC.